The present T cell receptor beta chain was sequenced within a study of regulatory T cells in long-lasting Graves disease. This clonotype has ten or more counts. The time point denotes: persistent/refractory GD, antithyroid drugs over 5 years with positive TRAb. There was RNA extracted from PBMCs, and the TCR library was made from it. Library construction for TCR beta used iRepertoire HTBI primers and Arm-PCR of CDR3 regions. From the multiplex PCR reads, TCRdb called clonotypes with MiXCR, one entry per CDR3 protein. The top ten clones hold under 35% of a sample with under 450,000 distinct CDR3 sequences, less than 30% of them seen once. With 2 bases removed from V and 2 bases from J, the gap between germline ends came to 13 bases. There are 16 residues in the CDR3.

This receptor was identified in a middle-aged woman with Graves disease. The sample in question was peripheral blood mononuclear cells (PBMCs), obtained when the disease was refractory, from a patient treated with antithyroid drugs. This chain connects TRBV12-3 or TRBV12-4 to TRBJ1-5; a weak D match, TRBD1 (6 bases). CDR3 DNA sequence: TGTGCCAGCAGTTTATTAACCGGGACACGCAATCAGCCCCAGCATTTT. This translates into CASSLLTGTRNQPQHF.